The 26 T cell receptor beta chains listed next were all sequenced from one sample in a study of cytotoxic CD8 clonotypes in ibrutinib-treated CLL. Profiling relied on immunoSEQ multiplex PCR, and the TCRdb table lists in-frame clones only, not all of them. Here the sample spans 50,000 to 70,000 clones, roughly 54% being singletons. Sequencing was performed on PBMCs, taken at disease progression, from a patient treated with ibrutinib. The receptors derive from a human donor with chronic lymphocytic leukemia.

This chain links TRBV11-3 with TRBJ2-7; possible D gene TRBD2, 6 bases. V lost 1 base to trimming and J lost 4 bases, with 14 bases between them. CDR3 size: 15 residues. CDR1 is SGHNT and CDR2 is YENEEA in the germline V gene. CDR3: CASSLVLPSGYEQYF. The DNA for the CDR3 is TGTGCCAGCAGCTTAGTCCTGCCCAGCGGGTACGAGCAGTACTTC.

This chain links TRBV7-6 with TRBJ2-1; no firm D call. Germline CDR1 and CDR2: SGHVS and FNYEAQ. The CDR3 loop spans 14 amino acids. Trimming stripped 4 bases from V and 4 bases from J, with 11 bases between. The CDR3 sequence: CASSSRDGYNEQFF. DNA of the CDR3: TGTGCCAGCAGCTCCCGAGACGGGTACAATGAGCAGTTCTTC.

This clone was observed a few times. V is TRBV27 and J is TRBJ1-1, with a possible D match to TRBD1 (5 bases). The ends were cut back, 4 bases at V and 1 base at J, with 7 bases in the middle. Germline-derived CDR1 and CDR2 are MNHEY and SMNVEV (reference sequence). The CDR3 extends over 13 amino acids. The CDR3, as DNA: TGTGCCAGCAGTTCCAGGGCGAACACTGAAGCTTTCTTT. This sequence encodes CASSSRANTEAFF.

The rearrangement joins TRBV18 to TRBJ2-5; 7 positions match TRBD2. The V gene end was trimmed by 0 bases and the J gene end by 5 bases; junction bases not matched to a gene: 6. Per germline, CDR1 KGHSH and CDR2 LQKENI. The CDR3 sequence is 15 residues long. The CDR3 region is CASSPPMGTKETQYF. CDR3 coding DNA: TGTGCCAGCTCACCACCGATGGGGACTAAGGAGACCCAGTACTTC.

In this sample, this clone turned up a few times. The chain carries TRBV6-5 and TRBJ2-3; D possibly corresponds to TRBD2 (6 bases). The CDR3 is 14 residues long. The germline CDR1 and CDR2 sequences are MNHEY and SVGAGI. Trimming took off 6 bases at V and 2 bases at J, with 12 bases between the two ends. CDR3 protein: CASSHRDFTDTQYF. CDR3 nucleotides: TGTGCCAGCAGCCACCGGGACTTCACAGATACGCAGTATTTT.

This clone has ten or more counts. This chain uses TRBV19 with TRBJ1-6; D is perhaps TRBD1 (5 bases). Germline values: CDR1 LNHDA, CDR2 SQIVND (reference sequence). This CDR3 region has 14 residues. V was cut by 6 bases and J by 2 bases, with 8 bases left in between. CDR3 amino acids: CASRQGAYNSPLHF. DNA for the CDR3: TGTGCCAGTAGGCAGGGAGCCTATAATTCACCCCTCCACTTT. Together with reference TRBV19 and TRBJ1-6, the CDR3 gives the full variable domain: DGGITQSPKYLFRKEGQNVTLSCEQNLNHDAMYWYRQDPGQGLRLIYYSQIVNDFQKGDIAEGYSVSREKKESFPLTVTSAQKNPTAFYLCASRQGAYNSPLHFGNGTRLTVT.

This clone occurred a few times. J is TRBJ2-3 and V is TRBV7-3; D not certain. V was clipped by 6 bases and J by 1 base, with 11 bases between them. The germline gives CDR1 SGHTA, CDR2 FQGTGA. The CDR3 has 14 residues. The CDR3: CASSPHLGTDTQYF. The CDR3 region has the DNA TGTGCCAGCAGTCCCCATCTGGGCACAGATACGCAGTATTTT.

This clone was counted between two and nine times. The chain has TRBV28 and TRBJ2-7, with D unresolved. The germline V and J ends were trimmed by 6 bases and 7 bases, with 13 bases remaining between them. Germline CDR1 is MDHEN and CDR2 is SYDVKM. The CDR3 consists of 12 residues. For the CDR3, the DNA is TGTGCCAGCAGCCTGGGTTCCCTAGAGCAGTACTTC. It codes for CASSLGSLEQYF.

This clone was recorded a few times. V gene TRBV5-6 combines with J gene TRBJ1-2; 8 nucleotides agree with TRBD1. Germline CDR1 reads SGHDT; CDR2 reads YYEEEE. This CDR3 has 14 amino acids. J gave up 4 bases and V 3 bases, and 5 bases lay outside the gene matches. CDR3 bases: TGTGCCAGCAGCTCCGGACAGGGAATCTATGGCTACACCTTC. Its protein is CASSSGQGIYGYTF.

This CDR3 is CASSFGVDYGYTF. CDR3 DNA sequence: TGCGCCAGCAGCTTTGGAGTGGACTATGGCTACACCTTC. The chain links TRBV5-1 to TRBJ1-2, with unresolved D. Germline CDR1 and CDR2: SGHRS and YFSETQ. This CDR3 contains 13 residues. V lost 2 bases and J lost 3, with 8 bases in between.

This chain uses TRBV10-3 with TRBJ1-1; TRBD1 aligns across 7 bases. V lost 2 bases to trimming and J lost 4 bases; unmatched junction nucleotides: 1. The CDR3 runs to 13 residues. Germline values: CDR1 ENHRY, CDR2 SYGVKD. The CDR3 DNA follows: TGTGCCATCAGTGAGACAGGGGCCACTGAAGCTTTCTTT. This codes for CAISETGATEAFF.

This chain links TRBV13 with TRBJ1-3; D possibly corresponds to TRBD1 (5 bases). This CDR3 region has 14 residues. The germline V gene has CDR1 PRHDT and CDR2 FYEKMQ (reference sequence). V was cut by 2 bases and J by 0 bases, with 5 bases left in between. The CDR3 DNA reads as TGTGCCAGCAGCTTAACAGGCTCTGGAAACACCATATATTTT. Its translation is CASSLTGSGNTIYF.

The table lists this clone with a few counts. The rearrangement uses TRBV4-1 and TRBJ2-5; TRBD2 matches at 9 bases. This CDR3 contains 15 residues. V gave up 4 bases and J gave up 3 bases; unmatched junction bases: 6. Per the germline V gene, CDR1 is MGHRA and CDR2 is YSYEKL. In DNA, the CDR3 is TGCGCCAGCAGCCGACGTAGCGGGAGAGAAGAGACCCAGTACTTC. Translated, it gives CASSRRSGREETQYF.

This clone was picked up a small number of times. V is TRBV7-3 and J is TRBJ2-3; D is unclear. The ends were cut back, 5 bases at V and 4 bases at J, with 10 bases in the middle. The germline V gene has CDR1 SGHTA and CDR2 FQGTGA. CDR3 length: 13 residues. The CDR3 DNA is TGTGCCAGCAGCGCCTTTCGGGCAGATACGCAGTATTTT. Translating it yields CASSAFRADTQYF.

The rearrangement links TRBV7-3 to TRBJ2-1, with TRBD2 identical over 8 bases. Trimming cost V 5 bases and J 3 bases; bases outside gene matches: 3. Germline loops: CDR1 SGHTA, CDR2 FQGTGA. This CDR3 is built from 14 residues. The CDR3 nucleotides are TGTGCCAGCAGCCCCGGGACTAGCTACAATGAGCAGTTCTTC. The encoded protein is CASSPGTSYNEQFF.

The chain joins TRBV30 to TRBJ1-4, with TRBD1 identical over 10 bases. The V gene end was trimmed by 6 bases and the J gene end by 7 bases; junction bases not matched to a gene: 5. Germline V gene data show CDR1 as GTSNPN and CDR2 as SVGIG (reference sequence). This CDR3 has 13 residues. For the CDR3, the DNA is TGTGCCTGTTCCGGGACAGGGGTTGAAAAACTGTTTTTT. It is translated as CACSGTGVEKLFF.

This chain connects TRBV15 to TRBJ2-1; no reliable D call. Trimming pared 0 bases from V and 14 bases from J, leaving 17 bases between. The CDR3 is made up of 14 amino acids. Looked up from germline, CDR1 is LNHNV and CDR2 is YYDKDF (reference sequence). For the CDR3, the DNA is TGTGCCACCAGCAGAGACTCCTTTGGTGACAACAAGTTCTTC. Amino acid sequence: CATSRDSFGDNKFF.

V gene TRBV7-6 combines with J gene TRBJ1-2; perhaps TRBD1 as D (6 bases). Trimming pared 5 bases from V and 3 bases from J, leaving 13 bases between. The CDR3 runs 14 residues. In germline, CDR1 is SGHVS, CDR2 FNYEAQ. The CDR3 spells CASSQGQGYYGYTF. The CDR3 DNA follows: TGTGCCAGCAGCCAGGGGCAGGGGTACTATGGCTACACCTTC.

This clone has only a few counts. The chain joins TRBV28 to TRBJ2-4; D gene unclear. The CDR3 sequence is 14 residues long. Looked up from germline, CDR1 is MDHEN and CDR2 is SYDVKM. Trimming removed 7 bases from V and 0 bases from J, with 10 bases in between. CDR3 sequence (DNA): TGTGCCAGCATCCCAGACACAGCCAAAAACATTCAGTACTTC. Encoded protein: CASIPDTAKNIQYF.

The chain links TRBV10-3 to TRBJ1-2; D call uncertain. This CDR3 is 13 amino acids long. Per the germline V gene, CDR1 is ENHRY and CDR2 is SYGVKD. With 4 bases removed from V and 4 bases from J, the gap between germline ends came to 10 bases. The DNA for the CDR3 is TGTGCCATCAGTGCTGACGGACCCTATGGCTACACCTTC. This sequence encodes CAISADGPYGYTF.

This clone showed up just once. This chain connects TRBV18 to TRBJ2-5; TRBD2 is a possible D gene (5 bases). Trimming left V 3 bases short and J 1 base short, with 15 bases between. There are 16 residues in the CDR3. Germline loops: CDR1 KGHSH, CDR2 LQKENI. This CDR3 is CASSPTSYGSQETQYF. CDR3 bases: TGTGCCAGCTCACCTACATCTTATGGGAGCCAAGAGACCCAGTACTTC. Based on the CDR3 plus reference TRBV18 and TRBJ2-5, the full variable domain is NAGVMQNPRHLVRRRGQEARLRCSPMKGHSHVYWYRQLPEEGLKFMVYLQKENIIDESGMPKERFSAEFPKEGPSILRIQQVVRGDSAAYFCASSPTSYGSQETQYFGPGTRLLVL.

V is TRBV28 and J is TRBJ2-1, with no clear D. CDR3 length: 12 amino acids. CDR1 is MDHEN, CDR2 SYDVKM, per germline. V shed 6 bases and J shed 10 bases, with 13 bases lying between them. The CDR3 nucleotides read TGTGCCAGCAGGGACGGCGCACGGGAGCAGTTCTTC. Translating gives CASRDGAREQFF.

In DNA form, the CDR3 reads TGTGCCAGTAGTTGGTTCGGGGATGACGAGCAGTACTTC. It translates to CASSWFGDDEQYF. This chain connects TRBV19 to TRBJ2-7, with a possible D match to TRBD2 (5 bases). The germline V gene encodes CDR1 LNHDA and CDR2 SQIVND (reference sequence). The V and J ends lost 5 bases and 5 bases respectively, with 13 bases between them. CDR3 length: 13 amino acids.

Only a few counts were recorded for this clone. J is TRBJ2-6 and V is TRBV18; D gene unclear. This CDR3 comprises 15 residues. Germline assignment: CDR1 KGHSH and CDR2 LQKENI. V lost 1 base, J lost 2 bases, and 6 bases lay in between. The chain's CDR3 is CASSPLGTGANVLTF. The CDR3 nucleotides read TGTGCCAGCTCACCACTAGGGACTGGGGCCAACGTCCTGACTTTC.

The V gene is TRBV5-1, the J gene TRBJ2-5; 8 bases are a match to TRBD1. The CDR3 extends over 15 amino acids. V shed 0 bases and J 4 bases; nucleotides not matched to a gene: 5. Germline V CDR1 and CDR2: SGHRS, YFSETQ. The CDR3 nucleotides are TGCGCCAGCAGCTTGGTGCAGGGGGCGGGAGAGACCCAGTACTTC. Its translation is CASSLVQGAGETQYF.

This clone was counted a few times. Here the CDR3 reads CASSPEGGRDYGYTF. CDR3 nucleotide sequence: TGTGCCAGCAGCCCAGAGGGAGGGAGGGACTATGGCTACACCTTC. J is TRBJ1-2 and V is TRBV7-2; D is undetermined. The germline V gene has CDR1 SGHTA and CDR2 FQGNSA. The CDR3 is made up of 15 amino acids. The V end was cut by 5 bases, the J end by 3 bases, with 16 bases between.